This TCR beta chain was obtained from a study of T cell responses to AZD1222 COVID-19 vaccine. Study results and caveats: Every sample of the repertoires postdated the peak T cell response. At 160-218 and 743-854, vaccine-associated CD4 TCRs were dominant, and they spanned spike.

V was cut by 5 bases and J by 3 bases, with 16 bases left in between. CDR3 length: 15 residues. Germline V gene sequence: CDR1 MNHNY, CDR2 SVGAGI (reference sequence). A word on this clone: What it binds is not known.

Clones were read by immunoSEQ multiplex PCR, and TCRdb kept only the in-frame ones, dropping some. Of approximately 99,000 clones listed, 86% are singletons. The sequence derives from an adult in good health. Sequences were derived from peripheral blood, sampled on day 0 of AZD1222 vaccination. The chain combines TRBV6-6 with TRBJ1-2; possibly TRBD1 for D (5 bases). The CDR3 loop reads CASSTTVRPYYGYTF. CDR3 DNA sequence: TGTGCCAGCAGTACGACAGTCCGGCCCTACTATGGCTACACCTTC.